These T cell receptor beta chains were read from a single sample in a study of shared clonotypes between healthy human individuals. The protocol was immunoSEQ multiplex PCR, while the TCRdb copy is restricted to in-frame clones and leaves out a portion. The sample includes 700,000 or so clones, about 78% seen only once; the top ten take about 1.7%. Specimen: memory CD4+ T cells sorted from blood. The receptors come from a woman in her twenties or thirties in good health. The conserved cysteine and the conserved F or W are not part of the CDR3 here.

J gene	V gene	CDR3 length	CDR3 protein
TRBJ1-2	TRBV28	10	ASSPGIYGYT
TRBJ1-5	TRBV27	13	ASSPPPGSNQPQH
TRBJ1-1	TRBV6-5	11	ASSYWGNTEAF
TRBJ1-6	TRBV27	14	ASRTGTISYNSPLH
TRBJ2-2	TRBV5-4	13	ASSQNVGGTGELF
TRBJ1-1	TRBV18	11	ASSGQWNTEAF
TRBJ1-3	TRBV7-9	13	ASSLMTGAKTTIY
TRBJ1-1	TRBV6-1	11	ASSPSGGTEAF
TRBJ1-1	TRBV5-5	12	ASSLEGRNTEAF
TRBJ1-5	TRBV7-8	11	ASSFSVSGSQH
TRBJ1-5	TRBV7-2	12	ASSLVKVRQPQH
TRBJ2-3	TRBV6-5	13	ASSYRPSGTDTQY
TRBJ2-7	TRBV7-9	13	ASSFGTAHSYEQY
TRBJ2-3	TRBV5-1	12	ASSLRQVTDTQY
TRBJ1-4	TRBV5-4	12	ASSLAGRIEKLF
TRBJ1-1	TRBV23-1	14	ASSLQPRESDTEAF
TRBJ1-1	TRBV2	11	ASSEQLNTEAF
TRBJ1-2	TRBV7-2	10	ASSPGGYGYT
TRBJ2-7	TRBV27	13	ASSFRQGASYEQY
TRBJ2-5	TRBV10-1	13	ASSDGQGSVKTQY
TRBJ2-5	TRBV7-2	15	ASSRIRDRGLVETQY
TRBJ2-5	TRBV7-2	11	ASSFYTQETQY
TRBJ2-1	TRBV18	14	ASSRPDRGPYNEQF
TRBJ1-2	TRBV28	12	ASSSGHPFGGYT
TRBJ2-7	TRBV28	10	ASSSTPYEQY
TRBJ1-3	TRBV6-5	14	ASSFDGTGLGNTIY
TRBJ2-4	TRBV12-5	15	ASGLIRSGQVKNIQY
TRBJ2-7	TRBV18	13	ASSRTGTGGYEQY
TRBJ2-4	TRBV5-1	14	ASSFIGQGSKNIQY
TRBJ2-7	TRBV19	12	ASSPRTGSYEQY
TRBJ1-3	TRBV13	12	ASREQGAGNTIY
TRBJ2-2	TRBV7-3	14	ASRLAGGPNTGELF
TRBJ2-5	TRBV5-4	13	ASTPYGGLIETQY
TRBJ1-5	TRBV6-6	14	ASSQPGAEGNQPQH
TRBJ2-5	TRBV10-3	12	AISERVDRETQY
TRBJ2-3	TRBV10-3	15	AISDPSSGSGTDTQY
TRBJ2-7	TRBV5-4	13	ASSLAGVLSHEQY
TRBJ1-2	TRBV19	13	ASTLDRGLSYGYT
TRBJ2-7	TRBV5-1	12	ASSASGGAYEQY
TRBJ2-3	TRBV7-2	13	ASSDSGRAPDTQY
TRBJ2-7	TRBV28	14	ASSLGGGVSSYEQY
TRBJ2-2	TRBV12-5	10	ASGTETGELF
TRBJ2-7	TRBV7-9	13	ASSRIGTGVYEQY